This TCR beta chain stems from a study of CXCR3-negative and CXCR3-positive naive CD8 T cells. Study results and limitations: When CXCR3-positive naive cells were set against CXCR3-negative naive cells, the former had more hydrophobic TRB CDR3s. Naive CXCR3-negative cells resembled naive CXCR3-positive cells in TRBV-TRBJ usage; memory cells differed.

It was by 5' RACE with UMI labels that the TRB cDNA libraries were prepared. TCRdb re-called the 5' RACE reads and gives one entry per CDR3 protein, without DNA. In all, the sample yields about 98,000 distinct CDR3 sequences. As to this clonotype: Its antigen is unknown.

The sample comprised naive CXCR3+ CD8+ T cells from blood. Subset here: CD45RO-CCR7+CD27+CD95- naive CD8+ T cells expressing CXCR3 (TNR3+). This TCR came from a human donor in good health. Some clones in this sample may be carry-over from other donors' samples.

The CDR3 loop reads CASSHTKRGITDTQYF. This rearrangement joins TRBV6-2 or TRBV6-3 to TRBJ2-3; the D gene TCRdb calls, TRBD2, cannot be checked with no DNA. The CDR3 has 16 amino acids. CDR1 and CDR2 from the germline V gene are MNHEY and SVGEGT.